This record concerns one TCR beta chain sequence. What antigen it recognizes has not been identified. Per-nucleotide qualities are absent, and no much larger clonotype sits a single base away. Participants were included only if at least one PBMC sample before ART initiation and at least two post-ART samples were available. Every participant with HIV received treatment in the United States of America. Before DNA extraction, cryopreserved samples of about 0.95-10 million PBMC were thawed and then washed. At the time of the earliest PBMC sample for each participant with HIV, ages ranged from roughly 20 to 60 years. Per participant, PBMC samples came from 1-4 timepoints prior to ART initiation and 2-8 timepoints following ART initiation, for a median of 7 samples. For every participant, serial HIV viral load, CD4+ T-cell count, ART history and demographic data were obtained. A Qiagen kit on a QIAcube was used to extract genomic DNA from unsorted PBMC, with samples processed in batches of 12.

This specimen comes from a study of long-term antiretroviral therapy in people with HIV (dated by TCRdb to between 2021 and 2024). Regarding the study in general: The earliest samples were collected approximately a decade before the 2015 WHO recommendation for immediate ART, a period when ART was typically delayed until CD4 counts fell. A retrospective serial study tested whether ART initiation and durable HIV suppression were associated with changes in peripheral blood TRB repertoire composition and diversity. Among the 30 to 35 participants with HIV, approximately 10 were female. No cross-contamination during QIAcube processing was shown when test extractions of a monoclonal T-cell line were performed alongside about 30 polyclonal samples. A total of 150 to 200 cryopreserved PBMC samples were contributed to the cohort by 30 adults with confirmed HIV infection, with samples collected serially over a mean of roughly six years (range 1-12).

Broad study findings and their caveats: Expanded TRB clones identified before ART initiation dominated the repertoire at all time points, although this dominance fluctuated and declined in many PLHIV after ART. Narrower CDR3 length ranges were observed in HIV repertoires than in controls, and an antigen-experienced repertoire with only a slight naive shift after ART was suggested by the network structure. Limited PBMC availability meant only the TCR beta chain was sequenced, without alpha chain pairing. Because pre-ART samples had limited cell numbers, unsorted PBMC were profiled rather than sorted CD4+ and CD8+ T cells. The samples span the years 2004 to 2017, and the ART regimens used may be less effective than current regimens. No data were available on ART adherence, viral resistance or therapy changes, limiting inferences about post-ART repertoire changes. Starting ART was linked to a significant rise in TRB diversity, yet even with long-term ART the diversity remained significantly lower than in transplant donor controls.

The CDR3 holds 16 amino acids from the cysteine to the phenylalanine. Only the CDR3 region is kept as DNA, spanning 48 bases read in frame from base 1. The germline V gene sets CDR1 to MRHNA and CDR2 to SNTAGT. A distance of 13 bases separates the germline ends of V and J, which lose 5 bases and 0 bases respectively. Sequencing of the TRB variable region was done with the immunoSEQ hsTCRB v3.0 assay at survey level resolution. The targeted TRB sequencing depth was about 40,000-50,000 T-cell genomes per sample. An Illumina MiSeq with a v3 150-cycle kit was used to sequence the pooled TRB libraries. Concerning the study's data processing: Repertoire analysis was performed in R inside a reproducible Nextflow workflow that covered QC, data transformation and analysis. LymphoSeq2, an R package for exploring AIRR-Seq data, was used to implement the custom analyses. Several samples yielding fewer than 5000 total TRB sequences were excluded, leaving more than 150 analyzed HIV repertoires. Of the roughly 190 retained HIV repertoires, 59 were collected before and more than 120 after ART initiation. Repertoires were downsampled to 5000 TRB nucleotide sequences, with summary statistics averaged over 100 downsampling iterations. TRB sequences were retained for analysis only if CDR3 regions of at least seven amino acids were present. Two measures captured diversity: a Shannon entropy-derived clonality score and the Gini coefficient. Repertoire networks linked the top 5000 CDR3 amino acid sequences whenever two sequences differed by an edit distance of one. For TRB CDR3 amino acid sequences, GLIPH2 was used to predict antigen specificity groups and MHC restriction. To flag known CMV, EBV, HIV or tissue antigen associations, CDR3 amino acid sequences were matched against VDJdb and McPAS-TCR. Pre-ART, post-ART and control groups were compared with Wilcoxon signed-rank tests and Holm-Bonferroni correction. The immuneACCESS repertoire file appears here via TCRdb, limited to in-frame rearrangements. These files lack a portion of the clones; in checked studies, under half of the deficit traces to unresolved V genes, and the cause of the others is not known. D and trimming come from the DNA, and the V and J calls and clone size come from that table. The sample contains roughly 34,000 clones, roughly 77% of them found a single time. 3% to 4% of the sample belongs to the ten largest clones.

Specimen: unsorted PBMCs, collected 1.9 years after starting antiretroviral therapy. The chain was built from TRBV6-4 and TRBJ2-2; the D gene identity is not certain. This clonotype originated in a man aged 18 to 29 with HIV. For the CDR3, the sequence is CASSPAHGSNTGELFF. The nucleotides read TGTGCCAGCAGTCCTGCCCACGGGTCGAACACCGGGGAGCTGTTTTTT.